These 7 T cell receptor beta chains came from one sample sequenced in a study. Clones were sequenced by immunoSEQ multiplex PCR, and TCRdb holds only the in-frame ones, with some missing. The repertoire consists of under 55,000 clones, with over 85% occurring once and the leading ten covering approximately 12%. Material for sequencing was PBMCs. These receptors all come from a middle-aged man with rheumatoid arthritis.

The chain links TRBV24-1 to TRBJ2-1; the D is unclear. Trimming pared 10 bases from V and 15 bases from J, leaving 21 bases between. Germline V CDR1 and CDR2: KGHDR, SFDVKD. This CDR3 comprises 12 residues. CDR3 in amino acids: CATQSTPTGWFF. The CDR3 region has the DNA TGTGCCACGCAATCAACCCCCACCGGTTGGTTCTTC.

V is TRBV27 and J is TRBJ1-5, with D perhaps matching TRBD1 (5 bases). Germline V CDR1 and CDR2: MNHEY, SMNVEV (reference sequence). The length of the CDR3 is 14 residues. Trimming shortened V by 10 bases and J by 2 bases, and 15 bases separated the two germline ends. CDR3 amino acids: CATSPQGRNQPQHF. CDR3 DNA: TGTGCCACCTCCCCTCAGGGTCGCAATCAGCCCCAGCATTTT.

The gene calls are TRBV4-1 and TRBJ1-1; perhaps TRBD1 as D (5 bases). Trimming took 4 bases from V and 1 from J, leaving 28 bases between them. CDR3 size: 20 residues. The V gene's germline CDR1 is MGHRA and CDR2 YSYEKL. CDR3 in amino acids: CASSPPPGRGMGRPNTEAFF. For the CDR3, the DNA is TGCGCCAGCAGCCCCCCCCCAGGGAGAGGGATGGGGCGACCGAACACTGAAGCTTTCTTT.

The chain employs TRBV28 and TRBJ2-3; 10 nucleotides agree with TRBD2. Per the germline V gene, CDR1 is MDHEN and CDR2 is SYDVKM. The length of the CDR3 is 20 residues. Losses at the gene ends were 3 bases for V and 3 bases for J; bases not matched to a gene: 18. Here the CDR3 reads CASSLVPGLAGVGYTDTQYF. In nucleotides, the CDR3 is TGTGCCAGCAGTTTGGTCCCTGGGCTAGCGGGAGTAGGTTATACAGATACGCAGTATTTT.

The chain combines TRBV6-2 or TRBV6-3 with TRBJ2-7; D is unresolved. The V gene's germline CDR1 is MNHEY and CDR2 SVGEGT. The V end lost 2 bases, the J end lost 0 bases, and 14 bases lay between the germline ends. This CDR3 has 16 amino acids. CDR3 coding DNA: TGTGCCAGCAGTTACAATCAGCAGGACCTCTCCTACGAGCAGTACTTC. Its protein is CASSYNQQDLSYEQYF.

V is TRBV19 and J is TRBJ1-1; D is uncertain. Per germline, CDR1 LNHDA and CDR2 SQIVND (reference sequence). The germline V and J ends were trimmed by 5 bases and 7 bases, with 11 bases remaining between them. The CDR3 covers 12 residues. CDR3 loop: CASSFGESEAFF. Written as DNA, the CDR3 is TGTGCCAGTAGTTTTGGGGAGAGTGAAGCTTTCTTT.

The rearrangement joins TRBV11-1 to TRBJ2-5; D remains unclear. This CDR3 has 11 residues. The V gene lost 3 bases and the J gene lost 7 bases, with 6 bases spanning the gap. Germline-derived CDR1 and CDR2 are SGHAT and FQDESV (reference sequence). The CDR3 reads CASSLVGTQYF. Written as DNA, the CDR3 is TGTGCCAGCAGCTTGGTCGGGACCCAGTACTTC.